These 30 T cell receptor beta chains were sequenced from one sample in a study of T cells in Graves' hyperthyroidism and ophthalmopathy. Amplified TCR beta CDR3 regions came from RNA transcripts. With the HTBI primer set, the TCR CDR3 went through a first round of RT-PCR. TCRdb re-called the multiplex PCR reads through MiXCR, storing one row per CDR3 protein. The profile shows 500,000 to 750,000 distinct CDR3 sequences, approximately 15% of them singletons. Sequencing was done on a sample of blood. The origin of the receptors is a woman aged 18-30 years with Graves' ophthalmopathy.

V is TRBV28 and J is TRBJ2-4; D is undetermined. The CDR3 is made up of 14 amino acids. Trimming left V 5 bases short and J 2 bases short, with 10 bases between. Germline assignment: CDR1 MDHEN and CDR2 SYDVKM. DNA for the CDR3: TGTGCCAGCAGTCAAACTTTTTCCAAAAACATTCAGTACTTC. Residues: CASSQTFSKNIQYF.

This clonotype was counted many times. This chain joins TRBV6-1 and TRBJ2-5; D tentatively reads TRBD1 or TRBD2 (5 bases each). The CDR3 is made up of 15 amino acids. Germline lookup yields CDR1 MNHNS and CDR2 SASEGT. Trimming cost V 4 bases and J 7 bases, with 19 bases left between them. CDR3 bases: TGTGCCAGCAGTGCTGTGACGGGGCCGGGCGGGACCCAGTACTTC. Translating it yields CASSAVTGPGGTQYF.

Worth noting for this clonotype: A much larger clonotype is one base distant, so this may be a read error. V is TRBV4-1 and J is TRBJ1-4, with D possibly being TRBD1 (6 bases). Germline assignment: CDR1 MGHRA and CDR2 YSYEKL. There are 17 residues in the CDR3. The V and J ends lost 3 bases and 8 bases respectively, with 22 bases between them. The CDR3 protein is CASSQHGGHQGGEKLFF. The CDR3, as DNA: TGCGCCAGCAGCCAGCATGGGGGACATCAGGGCGGCGAAAAACTGTTTTTT.

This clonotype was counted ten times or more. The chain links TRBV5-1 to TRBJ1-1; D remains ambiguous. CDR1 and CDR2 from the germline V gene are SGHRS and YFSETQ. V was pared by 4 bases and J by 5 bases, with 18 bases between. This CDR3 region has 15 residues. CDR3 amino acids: CASSPRRPIGTEAFF. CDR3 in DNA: TGCGCCAGCAGCCCCAGAAGACCAATTGGAACTGAAGCTTTCTTT.

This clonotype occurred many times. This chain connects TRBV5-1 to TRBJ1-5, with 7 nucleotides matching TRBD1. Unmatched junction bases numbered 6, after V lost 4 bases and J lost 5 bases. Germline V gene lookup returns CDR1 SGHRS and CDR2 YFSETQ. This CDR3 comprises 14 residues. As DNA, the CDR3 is TGCGCCAGCAGCACCGGGACAGATGATCAGCCCCAGCATTTT. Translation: CASSTGTDDQPQHF.

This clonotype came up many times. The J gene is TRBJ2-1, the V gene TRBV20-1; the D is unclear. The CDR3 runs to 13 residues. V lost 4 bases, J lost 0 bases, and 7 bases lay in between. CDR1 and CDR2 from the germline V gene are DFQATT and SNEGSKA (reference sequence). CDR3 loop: CSATRSSYNEQFF. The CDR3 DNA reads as TGCAGTGCTACTAGGAGCTCCTACAATGAGCAGTTCTTC.

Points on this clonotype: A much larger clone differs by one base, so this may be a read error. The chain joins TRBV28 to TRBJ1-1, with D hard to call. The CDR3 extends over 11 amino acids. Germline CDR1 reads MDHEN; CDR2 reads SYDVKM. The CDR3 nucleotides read TGTGCCGGCAGAGGGAACACTGAAGCTTTCTTT. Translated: CAGRGNTEAFF.

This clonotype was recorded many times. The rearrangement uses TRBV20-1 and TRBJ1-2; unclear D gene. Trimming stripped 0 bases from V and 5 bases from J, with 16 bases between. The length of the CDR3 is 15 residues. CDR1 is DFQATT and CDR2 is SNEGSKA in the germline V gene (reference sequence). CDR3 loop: CSARDAARSTYGYTF. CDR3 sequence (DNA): TGCAGTGCTAGAGATGCGGCGAGGAGCACATATGGCTACACCTTC.

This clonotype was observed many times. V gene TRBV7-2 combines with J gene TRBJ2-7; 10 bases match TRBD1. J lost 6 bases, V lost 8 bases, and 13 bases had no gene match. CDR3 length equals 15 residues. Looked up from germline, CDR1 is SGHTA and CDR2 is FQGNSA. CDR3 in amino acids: CASRPQTGGYPEQYF. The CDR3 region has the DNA TGTGCCAGCCGACCCCAGACAGGGGGCTATCCCGAGCAGTACTTC.

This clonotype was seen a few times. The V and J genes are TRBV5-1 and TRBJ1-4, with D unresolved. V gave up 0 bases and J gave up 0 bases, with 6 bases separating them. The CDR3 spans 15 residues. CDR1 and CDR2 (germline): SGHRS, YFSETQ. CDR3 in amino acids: CASSLVGSTNEKLFF. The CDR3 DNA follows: TGCGCCAGCAGCTTGGTCGGGTCAACTAATGAAAAACTGTTTTTT.

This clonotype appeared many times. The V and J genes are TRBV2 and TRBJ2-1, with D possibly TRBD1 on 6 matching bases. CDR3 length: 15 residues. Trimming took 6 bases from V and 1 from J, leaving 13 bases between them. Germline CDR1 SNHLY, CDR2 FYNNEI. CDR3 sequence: CASRPQGDSYNEQFF. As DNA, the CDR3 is TGTGCCAGCAGGCCACAGGGAGATTCCTACAATGAGCAGTTCTTC.

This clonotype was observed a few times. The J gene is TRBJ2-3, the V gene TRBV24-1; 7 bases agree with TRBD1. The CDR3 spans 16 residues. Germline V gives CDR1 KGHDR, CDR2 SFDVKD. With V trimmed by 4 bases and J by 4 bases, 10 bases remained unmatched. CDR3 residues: CATSDRSTGVADTQYF. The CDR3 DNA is TGTGCCACCAGTGACCGGTCCACAGGGGTTGCAGATACGCAGTATTTT.

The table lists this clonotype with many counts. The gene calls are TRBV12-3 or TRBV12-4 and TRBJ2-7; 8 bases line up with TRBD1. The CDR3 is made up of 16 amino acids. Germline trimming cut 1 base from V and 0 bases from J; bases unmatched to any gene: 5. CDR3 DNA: TGTGCCAGCAGTTTAGATCGGACAGGGACCTCCTACGAGCAGTACTTC. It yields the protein CASSLDRTGTSYEQYF.

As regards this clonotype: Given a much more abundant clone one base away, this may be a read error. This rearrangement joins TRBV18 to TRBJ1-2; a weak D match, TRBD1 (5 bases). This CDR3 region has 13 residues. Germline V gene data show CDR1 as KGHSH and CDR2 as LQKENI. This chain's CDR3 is CASPPREEGGYTF. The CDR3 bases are TGTGCCAGCCCACCACGAGAGGAGGGGGGCTACACCTTC.

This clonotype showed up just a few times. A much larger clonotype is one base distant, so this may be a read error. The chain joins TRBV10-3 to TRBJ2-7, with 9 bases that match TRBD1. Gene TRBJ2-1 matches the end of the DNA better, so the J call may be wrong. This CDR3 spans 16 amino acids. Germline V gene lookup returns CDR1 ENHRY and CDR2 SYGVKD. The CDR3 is CAISSTGTGRSYEQFF. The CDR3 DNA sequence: TGTGCCATCAGTTCTACCGGGACAGGGCGCTCCTACGAGCAGTTCTTC.

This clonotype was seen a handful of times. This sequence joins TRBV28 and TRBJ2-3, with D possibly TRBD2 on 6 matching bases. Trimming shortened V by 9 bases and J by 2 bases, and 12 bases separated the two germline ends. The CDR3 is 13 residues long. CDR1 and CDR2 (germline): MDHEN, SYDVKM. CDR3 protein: CASLRENTDTQYF. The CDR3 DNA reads TGTGCCAGTTTACGGGAGAACACAGATACGCAGTATTTT.

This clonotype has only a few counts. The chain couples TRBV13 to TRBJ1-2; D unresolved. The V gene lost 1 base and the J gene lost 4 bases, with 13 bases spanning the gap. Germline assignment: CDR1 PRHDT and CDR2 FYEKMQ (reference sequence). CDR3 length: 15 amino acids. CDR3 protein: CASSLDRGESYGYTF. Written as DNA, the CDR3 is TGTGCCAGCAGCTTAGATCGGGGAGAGAGCTATGGCTACACCTTC.

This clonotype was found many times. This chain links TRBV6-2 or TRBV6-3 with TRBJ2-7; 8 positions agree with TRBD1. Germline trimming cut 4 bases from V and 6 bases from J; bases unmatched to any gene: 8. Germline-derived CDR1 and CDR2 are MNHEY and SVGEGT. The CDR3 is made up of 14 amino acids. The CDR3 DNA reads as TGTGCCAGCAGTTTGGACAGGGAGCTCTTCGAGCAGTACTTC. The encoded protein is CASSLDRELFEQYF.

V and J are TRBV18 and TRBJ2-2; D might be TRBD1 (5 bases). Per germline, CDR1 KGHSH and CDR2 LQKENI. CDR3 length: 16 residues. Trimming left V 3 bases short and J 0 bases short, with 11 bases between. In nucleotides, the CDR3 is TGTGCCAGCTCACCCCTGACAGACGCGAACACCGGGGAGCTGTTTTTT. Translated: CASSPLTDANTGELFF.

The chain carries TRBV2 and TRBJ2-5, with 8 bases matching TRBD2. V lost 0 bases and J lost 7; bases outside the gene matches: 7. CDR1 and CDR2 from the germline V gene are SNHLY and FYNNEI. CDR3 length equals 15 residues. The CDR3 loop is CASSEAYRGGGTQYF. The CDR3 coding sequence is TGTGCCAGCAGTGAAGCGTACCGGGGGGGGGGGACCCAGTACTTC. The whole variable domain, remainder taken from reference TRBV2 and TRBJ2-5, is EPEVTQTPSHQVTQMGQEVILRCVPISNHLYFYWYRQILGQKVEFLVSFYNNEISEKSEIFDDQFSVERPDGSNFTLKIRSTKLEDSAMYFCASSEAYRGGGTQYFGPGTRLLVL.

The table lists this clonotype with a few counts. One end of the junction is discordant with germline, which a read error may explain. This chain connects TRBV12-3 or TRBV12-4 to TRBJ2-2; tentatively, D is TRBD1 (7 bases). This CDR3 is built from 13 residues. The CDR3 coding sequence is TGTGCCAGCAGTATACAGGGGCCCGGGGGGCTGTTTTTT. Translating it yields CASSIQGPGGLFF.

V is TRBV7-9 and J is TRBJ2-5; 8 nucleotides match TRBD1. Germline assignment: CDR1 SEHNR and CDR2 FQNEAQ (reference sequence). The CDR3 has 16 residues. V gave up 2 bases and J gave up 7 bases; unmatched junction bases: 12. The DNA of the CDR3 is TGTGCCAGCAGCTTAATCCGCCCAGGGGGCACAGTGACCCAGTACTTC. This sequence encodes CASSLIRPGGTVTQYF.

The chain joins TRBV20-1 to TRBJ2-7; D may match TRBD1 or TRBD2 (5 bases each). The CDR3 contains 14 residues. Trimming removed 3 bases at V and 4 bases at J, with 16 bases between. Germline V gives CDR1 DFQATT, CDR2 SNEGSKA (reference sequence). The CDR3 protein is CSASHGGRRYEQYF. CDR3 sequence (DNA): TGCAGTGCTAGTCATGGGGGAAGAAGATACGAGCAGTACTTC.

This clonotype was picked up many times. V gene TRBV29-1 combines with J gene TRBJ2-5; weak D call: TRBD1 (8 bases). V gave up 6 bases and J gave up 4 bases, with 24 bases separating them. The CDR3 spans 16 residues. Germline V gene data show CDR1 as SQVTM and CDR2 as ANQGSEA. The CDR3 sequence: CSVPQGGTGGVETQYF. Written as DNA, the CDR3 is TGCAGCGTCCCACAGGGGGGTACAGGGGGGGTAGAGACCCAGTACTTC.

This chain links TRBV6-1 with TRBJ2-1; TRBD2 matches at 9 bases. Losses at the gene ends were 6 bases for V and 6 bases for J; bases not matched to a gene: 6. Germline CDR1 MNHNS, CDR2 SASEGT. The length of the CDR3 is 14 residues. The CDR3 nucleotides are TGTGCCAGCAGCGTCCCGGGACTAGCCAATGAGCAGTTCTTC. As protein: CASSVPGLANEQFF.

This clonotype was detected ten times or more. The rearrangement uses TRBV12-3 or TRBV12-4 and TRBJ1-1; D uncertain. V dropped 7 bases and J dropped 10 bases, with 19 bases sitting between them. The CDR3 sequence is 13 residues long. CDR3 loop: CASIRQGIWRAFF. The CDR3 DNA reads TGTGCCAGCATTCGGCAAGGCATTTGGCGAGCTTTCTTT.

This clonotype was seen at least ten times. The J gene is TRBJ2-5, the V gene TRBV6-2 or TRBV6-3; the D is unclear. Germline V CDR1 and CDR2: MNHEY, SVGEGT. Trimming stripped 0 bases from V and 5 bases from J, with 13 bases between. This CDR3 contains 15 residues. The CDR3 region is CASSYSLAALETQYF. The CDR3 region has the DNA TGTGCCAGCAGTTACTCGCTGGCAGCCCTCGAGACCCAGTACTTC.

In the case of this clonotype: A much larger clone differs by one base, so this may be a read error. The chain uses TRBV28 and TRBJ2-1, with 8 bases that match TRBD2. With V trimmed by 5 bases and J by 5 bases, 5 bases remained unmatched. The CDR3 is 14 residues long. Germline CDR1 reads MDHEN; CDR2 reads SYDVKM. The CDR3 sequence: CASSQAGADNEQFF. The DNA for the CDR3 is TGTGCCAGCAGTCAAGCGGGAGCGGACAATGAGCAGTTCTTC.

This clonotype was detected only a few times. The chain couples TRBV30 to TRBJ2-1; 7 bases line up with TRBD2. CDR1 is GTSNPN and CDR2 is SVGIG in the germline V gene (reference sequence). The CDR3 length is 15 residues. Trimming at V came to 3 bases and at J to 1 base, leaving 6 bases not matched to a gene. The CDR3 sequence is CAWRWVSGSYNEQFF. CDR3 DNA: TGTGCCTGGAGGTGGGTTAGCGGGTCCTACAATGAGCAGTTCTTC.

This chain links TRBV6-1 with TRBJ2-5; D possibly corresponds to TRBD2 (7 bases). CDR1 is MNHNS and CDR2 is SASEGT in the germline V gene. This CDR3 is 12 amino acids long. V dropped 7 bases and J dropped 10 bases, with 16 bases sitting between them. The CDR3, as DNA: TGTGCCAGCACCCCCGAGGGGGGGGGCCAGTACTTC. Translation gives CASTPEGGGQYF.